The source of this TCR beta chain is a study of cytomegalovirus exposure and HLA in healthy donors. Overall study findings and caveats: Follow-up analysis later connected one missense variant in DCLRE1C with trimming of TCR beta V- and J-genes. Productive rates of about 90% or about 30% were seen for most TCR beta V segments in an earlier analysis. Among TCR beta chains, those listed as cytomegalovirus-associated numbered some 160. It was in a later analysis that TCR association rates were seen to vary by HLA locus, highest for DRB1 and lowest for HLA-C.

Amplification used 60 Vbeta primers and 13 Jbeta primers. Assay: immunoSEQ multiplex PCR; the TCRdb copy retains only in-frame clones and omits some. Found here are 150,000 to 200,000 clones, about four fifths of them singletons; the top ten hold 4.5% to 7.5%. The length of the CDR3 is 15 residues. The V and J ends lost 6 bases and 6 bases respectively, with 20 bases between them. From germline, CDR1 is MNHNY and CDR2 SVGAGI (reference sequence). To note about this clone: Its antigen remains unidentified.

Sequences were obtained from PBMCs. The TCR was taken from a young woman in good health and CMV-seropositive. The gene calls are TRBV6-6 and TRBJ1-2; tentative D call: TRBD1 (5 bases). The CDR3 nucleotides read TGTGCCAGCAGCCCTACGGGGGGAGTTATCCATGGCTACACCTTC. Translating it yields CASSPTGGVIHGYTF.